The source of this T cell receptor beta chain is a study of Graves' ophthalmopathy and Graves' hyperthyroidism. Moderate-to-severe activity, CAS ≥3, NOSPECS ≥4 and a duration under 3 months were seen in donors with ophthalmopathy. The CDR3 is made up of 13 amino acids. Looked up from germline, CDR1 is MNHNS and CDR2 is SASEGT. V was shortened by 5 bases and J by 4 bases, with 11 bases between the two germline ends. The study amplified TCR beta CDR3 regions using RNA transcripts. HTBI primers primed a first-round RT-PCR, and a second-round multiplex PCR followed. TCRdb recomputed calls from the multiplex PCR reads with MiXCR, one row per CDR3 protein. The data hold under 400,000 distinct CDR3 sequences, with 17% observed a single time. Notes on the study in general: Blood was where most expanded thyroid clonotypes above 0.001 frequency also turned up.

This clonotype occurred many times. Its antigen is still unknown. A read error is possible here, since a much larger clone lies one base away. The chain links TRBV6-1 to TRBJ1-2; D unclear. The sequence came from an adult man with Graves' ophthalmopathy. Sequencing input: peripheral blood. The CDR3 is CASSKAGVYGYTF. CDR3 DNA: TGTGCCAGCAGTAAGGCCGGGGTCTATGGCTACACCTTC.